Listed here is a single TCR beta chain. In the authors' methods: Estimated nucleated cell counts came from reference gene primer amplification. Sequenced by immunoSEQ multiplex PCR; TCRdb stores in-frame clones only, minus some. V and J calls and clone size are as listed in that table; D and trimming were resolved from the DNA. The sample shows tens of thousands of clones, around 91% of them seen only once. Unmatched junction bases numbered 5, after V lost 0 bases and J lost 0 bases. This CDR3 is 17 amino acids long. Looked up from germline, CDR1 is SGHNT and CDR2 is YYREEE (reference sequence). This sample stems from a study of blood T cell repertoires in COVID-19. Study in general: The study drew acute and convalescent COVID-19 samples from the United States, Italy and Spain. Sample material is recorded as cDNA or gDNA derived from T cells, B-cell-depleted T cells, or PBMCs.

This chain joins TRBV5-4 and TRBJ2-3, with 9 bases identical to TRBD2. The TCR originated in a woman aged 55-70 years with active COVID-19. Sequencing was performed on peripheral blood. As DNA, the CDR3 is TGTGCCAGCAGCTTGGGAGTAGCGGGGGCTAGCACAGATACGCAGTATTTT. Amino acids: CASSLGVAGASTDTQYF.